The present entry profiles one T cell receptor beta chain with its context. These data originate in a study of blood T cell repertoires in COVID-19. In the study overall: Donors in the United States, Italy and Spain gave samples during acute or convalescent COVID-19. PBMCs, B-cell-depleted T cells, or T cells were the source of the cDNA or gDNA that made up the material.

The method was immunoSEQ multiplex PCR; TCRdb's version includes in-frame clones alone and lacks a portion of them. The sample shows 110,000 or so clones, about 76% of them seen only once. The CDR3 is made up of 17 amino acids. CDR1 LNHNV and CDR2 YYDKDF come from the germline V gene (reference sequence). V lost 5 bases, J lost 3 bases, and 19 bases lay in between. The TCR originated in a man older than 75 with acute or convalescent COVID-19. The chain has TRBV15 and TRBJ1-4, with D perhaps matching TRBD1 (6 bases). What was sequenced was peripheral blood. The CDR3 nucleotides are TGTGCCACCAGCTCGAAACTTAGGGGGATGGCTAATGAAAAACTGTTTTTT. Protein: CATSSKLRGMANEKLFF.